The 4 T cell receptor beta chains listed next were all sequenced from one sample in a study of T cell responses to AZD1222 COVID-19 vaccine. Clones were sequenced by immunoSEQ multiplex PCR, and TCRdb holds only the in-frame ones, with some missing. The sample contains around 180,000 clones, approximately 90% of which appear only once. Specimen: peripheral blood, collected 28 days after the second AZD1222 dose. The receptors were gathered from an adult who received the AZD1222 COVID-19 vaccine.

The genes are TRBV10-3 and TRBJ1-4; D possibly corresponds to TRBD1 (5 bases). This CDR3 has 14 residues. V was cut by 5 bases and J by 3 bases, with 10 bases left in between. CDR1 is ENHRY and CDR2 is SYGVKD in the germline V gene. The CDR3, as DNA: TGTGCCATCAGTCCAACGGGGCCTAATGAAAAACTGTTTTTT. Encoded protein: CAISPTGPNEKLFF.

The J gene is TRBJ2-2, the V gene TRBV9, with 7 nucleotides matching TRBD1. This CDR3 has 15 amino acids. The V gene's germline CDR1 is SGDLS and CDR2 YYNGEE. The J segment lost 5 bases and the V segment lost 3 bases, leaving 7 bases of the junction unmatched. The CDR3 DNA reads TGTGCCAGCAGCGACAGACAGGGTGGGACCGGGGAGCTGTTTTTT. Its translation: CASSDRQGGTGELFF.

The CDR3 DNA sequence: TGTGCCTGGAACCGGGACCAGTCAGGGGATGAGCAGTTCTTC. Protein: CAWNRDQSGDEQFF. The chain combines TRBV30 with TRBJ2-1, with D tentatively TRBD1 (6 bases). The CDR3 contains 14 residues. Looked up from germline, CDR1 is GTSNPN and CDR2 is SVGIG (reference sequence). The V end lost 4 bases, the J end lost 8 bases, and 18 bases lay between the germline ends.

The chain is built from TRBV18 and TRBJ1-1, with a possible D match to TRBD1 (6 bases). The CDR3 is 13 residues long. Germline assignment: CDR1 KGHSH and CDR2 LQKENI. The V end was cut by 6 bases, the J end by 0 bases, with 8 bases between. The CDR3 DNA reads TGTGCCAGCTCCCAGGGGATGAACACTGAAGCTTTCTTT. Protein: CASSQGMNTEAFF.